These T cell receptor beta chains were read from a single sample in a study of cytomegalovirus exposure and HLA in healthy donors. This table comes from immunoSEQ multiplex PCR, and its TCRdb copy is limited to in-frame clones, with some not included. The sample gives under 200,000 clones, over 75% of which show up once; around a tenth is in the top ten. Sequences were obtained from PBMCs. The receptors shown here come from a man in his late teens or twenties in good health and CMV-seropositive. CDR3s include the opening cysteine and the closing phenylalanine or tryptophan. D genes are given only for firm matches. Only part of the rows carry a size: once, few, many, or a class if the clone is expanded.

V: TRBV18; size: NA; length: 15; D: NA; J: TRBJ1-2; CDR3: CASSPDLSGGYGYTF; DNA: TGTGCCAGCTCACCCGATCTTAGCGGGGGCTATGGCTACACCTTC
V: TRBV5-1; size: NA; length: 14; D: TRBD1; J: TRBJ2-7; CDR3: CASSQRTGLYEQYF; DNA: TGCGCCAGCAGCCAGCGGACAGGACTCTACGAGCAGTACTTC
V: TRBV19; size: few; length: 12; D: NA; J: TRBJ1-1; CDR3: CASSMGLSEAFF; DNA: TGTGCCAGTAGTATGGGCTTGTCTGAAGCTTTCTTT
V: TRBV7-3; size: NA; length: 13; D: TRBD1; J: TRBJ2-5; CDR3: CASSRGQGETQYF; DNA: TGTGCCAGCAGCCGGGGACAGGGGGAGACCCAGTACTTC
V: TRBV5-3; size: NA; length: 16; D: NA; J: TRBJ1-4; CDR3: CARSPPFGDQNEKLFF; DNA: TGTGCCAGAAGCCCGCCGTTCGGGGATCAAAATGAAAAACTGTTTTTT
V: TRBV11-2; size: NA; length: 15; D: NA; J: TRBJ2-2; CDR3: CASSLFRGDTGELFF; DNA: TGTGCCAGCAGCTTGTTCAGGGGTGACACCGGGGAGCTGTTTTTT
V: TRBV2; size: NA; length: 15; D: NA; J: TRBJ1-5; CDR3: CASSEQGTANQPQHF; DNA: TGTGCCAGCAGCGAACAGGGAACCGCCAATCAGCCCCAGCATTTT
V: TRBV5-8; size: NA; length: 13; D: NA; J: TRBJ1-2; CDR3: CASSTRSAYGYTF; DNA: TGTGCCAGCAGCACACGGAGTGCCTATGGCTACACCTTC
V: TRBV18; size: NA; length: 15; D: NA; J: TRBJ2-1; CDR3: CASSPQGQTDNEQFF; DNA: TGTGCCAGCTCACCCCAAGGACAGACCGACAATGAGCAGTTCTTC
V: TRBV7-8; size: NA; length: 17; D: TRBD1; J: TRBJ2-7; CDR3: CASSQLPGTGGSYEQYF; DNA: TGTGCCAGCAGCCAATTACCGGGGACAGGGGGCTCCTACGAGCAGTACTTC
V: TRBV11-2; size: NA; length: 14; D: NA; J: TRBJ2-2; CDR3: CASRGLRNTGELFF; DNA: TGTGCCAGCAGGGGCCTTCGGAACACCGGGGAGCTGTTTTTT
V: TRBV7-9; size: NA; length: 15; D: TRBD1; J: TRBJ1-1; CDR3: CASSLRDSMNTEAFF; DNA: TGTGCCAGCAGCTTAAGGGACAGCATGAACACTGAAGCTTTCTTT
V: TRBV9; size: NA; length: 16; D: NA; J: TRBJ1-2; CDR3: CASSVGAEPYNYGYTF; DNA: TGTGCCAGCAGCGTAGGTGCGGAACCCTATAACTATGGCTACACCTTC
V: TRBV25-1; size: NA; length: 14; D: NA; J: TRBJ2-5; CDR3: CASSVGGGLETQYF; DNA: TGTGCCAGCAGCGTGGGTGGGGGGTTGGAGACCCAGTACTTC
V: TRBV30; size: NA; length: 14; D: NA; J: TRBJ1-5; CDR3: CAWRAGTQYQPQHF; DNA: TGTGCCTGGAGGGCCGGGACACAATATCAGCCCCAGCATTTT
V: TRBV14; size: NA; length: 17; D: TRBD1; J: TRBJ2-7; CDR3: CASSQDMTGLNPYEQYF; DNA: TGTGCCAGCAGCCAAGATATGACAGGGTTAAACCCCTACGAGCAGTACTTC
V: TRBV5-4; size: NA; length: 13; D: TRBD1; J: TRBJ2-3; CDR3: CASSLQQGDTQYF; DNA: TGTGCCAGCAGCTTGCAACAGGGGGATACGCAGTATTTT
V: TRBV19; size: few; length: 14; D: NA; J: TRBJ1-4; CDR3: CASSTRQMREKLFF; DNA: TGTGCCAGTAGTACCAGACAGATGAGAGAAAAACTGTTTTTT
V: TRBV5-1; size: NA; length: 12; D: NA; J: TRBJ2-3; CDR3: CASSRGTDTQYF; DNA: TGCGCCAGCAGCCGCGGCACAGATACGCAGTATTTT
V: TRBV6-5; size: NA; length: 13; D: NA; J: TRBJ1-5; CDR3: CASSLDSRQPQHF; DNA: TGTGCCAGCAGCCTAGATAGTAGACAGCCCCAGCATTTT
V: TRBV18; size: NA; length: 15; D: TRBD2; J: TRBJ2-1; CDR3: CASSPFAGGDNEQFF; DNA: TGTGCCAGCTCACCCTTCGCGGGGGGTGACAATGAGCAGTTCTTC
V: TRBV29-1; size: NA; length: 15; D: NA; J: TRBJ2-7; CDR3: CSARTGNIYSYEQYF; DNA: TGCAGCGCACGGACGGGGAACATATACTCCTACGAGCAGTACTTC
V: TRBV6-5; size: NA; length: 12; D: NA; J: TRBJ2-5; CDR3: CASSYSRETQYF; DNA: TGTGCCAGCAGTTACTCGAGAGAGACCCAGTACTTC
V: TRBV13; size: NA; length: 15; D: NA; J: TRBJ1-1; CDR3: CASSLGVGGYTEAFF; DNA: TGTGCCAGCAGCTTAGGGGTAGGGGGTTACACTGAAGCTTTCTTT
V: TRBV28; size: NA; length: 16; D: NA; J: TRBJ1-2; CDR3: CASSNFGRGINYGYTF; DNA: TGTGCCAGCAGCAACTTTGGGCGGGGAATTAACTATGGCTACACCTTC
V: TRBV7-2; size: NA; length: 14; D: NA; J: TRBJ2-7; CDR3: CASSLVSGRYEQYF; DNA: TGTGCCAGCAGCTTAGTTTCAGGGAGGTACGAGCAGTACTTC
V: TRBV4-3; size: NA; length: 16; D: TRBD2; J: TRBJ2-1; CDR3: CASSQAVRGGYNEQFF; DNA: TGCGCCAGCAGCCAAGCCGTCCGGGGGGGCTACAATGAGCAGTTCTTC
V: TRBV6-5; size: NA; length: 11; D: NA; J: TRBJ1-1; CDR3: CASSVAGQAFF; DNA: TGTGCCAGCAGTGTGGCGGGTCAAGCTTTCTTT
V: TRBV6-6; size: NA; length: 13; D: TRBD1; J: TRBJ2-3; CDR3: CASRGSDRAGRYF; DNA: TGTGCCAGCAGGGGCTCAGACAGGGCGGGCAGGTATTTT
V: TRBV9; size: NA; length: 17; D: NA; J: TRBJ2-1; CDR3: CASSVSPGSRSLNEQFF; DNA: TGTGCCAGCAGCGTATCCCCGGGGAGCAGGTCGTTGAATGAGCAGTTCTTC
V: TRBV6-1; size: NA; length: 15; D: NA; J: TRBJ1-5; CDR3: CASSETQAKAEPQHF; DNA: TGTGCCAGCAGTGAAACTCAGGCTAAAGCAGAGCCCCAGCATTTT
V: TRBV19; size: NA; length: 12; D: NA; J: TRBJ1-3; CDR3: CASKQGIDTIYF; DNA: TGTGCCAGTAAACAGGGCATTGACACCATATATTTT
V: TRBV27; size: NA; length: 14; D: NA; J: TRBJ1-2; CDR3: CASSASGSDYGYTF; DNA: TGTGCCAGCAGTGCCTCTGGGAGTGACTATGGCTACACCTTC
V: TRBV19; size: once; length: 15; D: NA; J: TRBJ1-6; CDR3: CASSIGGAKNSPLHF; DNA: TGTGCCAGTAGTATCGGGGGGGCCAAAAATTCACCCCTCCACTTT
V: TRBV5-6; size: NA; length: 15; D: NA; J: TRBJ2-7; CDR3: CASSTQGSGVDEQYF; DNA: TGTGCCAGCAGTACACAGGGATCTGGGGTGGACGAGCAGTACTTC
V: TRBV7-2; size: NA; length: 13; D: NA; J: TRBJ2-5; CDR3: CASTYPGARSLYF; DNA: TGTGCCAGCACCTATCCAGGGGCCAGGTCCTTGTACTTC
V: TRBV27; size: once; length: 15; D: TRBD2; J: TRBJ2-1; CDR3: CASSDSGGYYNEQFF; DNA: TGTGCCAGCAGCGATAGCGGGGGCTACTACAATGAGCAGTTCTTC
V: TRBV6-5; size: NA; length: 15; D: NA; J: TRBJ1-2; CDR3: CASSYSRGARGGYTF; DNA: TGTGCCAGCAGTTACTCGCGGGGGGCGCGGGGTGGCTACACCTTC
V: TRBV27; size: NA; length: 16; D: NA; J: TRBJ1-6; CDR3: CASSLSFSGANSPLHF; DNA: TGTGCCAGCAGTTTATCGTTCTCAGGGGCCAATTCACCCCTCCACTTT
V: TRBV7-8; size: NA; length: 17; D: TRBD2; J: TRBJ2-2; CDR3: CASSWTSGVMGTGELFF; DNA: TGTGCCAGCAGCTGGACTAGCGGGGTAATGGGGACCGGGGAGCTGTTTTTT
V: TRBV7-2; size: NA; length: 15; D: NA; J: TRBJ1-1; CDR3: CASSLRQALNTEAFF; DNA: TGTGCCAGCAGCTTGAGACAGGCGTTGAACACTGAAGCTTTCTTT
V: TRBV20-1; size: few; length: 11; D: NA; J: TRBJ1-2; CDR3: CSASWRDGYTF; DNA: TGCAGTGCCTCCTGGAGGGATGGCTACACCTTC
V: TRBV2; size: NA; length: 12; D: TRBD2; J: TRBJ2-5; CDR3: CASSDGGETQYF; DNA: TGTGCCAGCAGTGACGGGGGGGAGACCCAGTACTTC
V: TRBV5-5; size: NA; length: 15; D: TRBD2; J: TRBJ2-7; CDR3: CASSLVASGPYEQYF; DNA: TGTGCCAGCAGCTTGGTGGCTAGCGGGCCCTACGAGCAGTACTTC
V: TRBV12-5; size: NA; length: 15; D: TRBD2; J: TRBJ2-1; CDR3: CASGLLPTSSNEQFF; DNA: TGTGCTAGTGGTTTACTGCCGACTAGCTCCAATGAGCAGTTCTTC
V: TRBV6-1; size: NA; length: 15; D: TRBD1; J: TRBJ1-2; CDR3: CASSEGDRGANGYTF; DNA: TGTGCCAGCAGTGAGGGGGACAGGGGCGCTAATGGCTACACCTTC
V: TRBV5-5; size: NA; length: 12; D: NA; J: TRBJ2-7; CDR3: CASSLITYEQYF; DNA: TGTGCCAGCAGCTTGATCACCTACGAGCAGTACTTC
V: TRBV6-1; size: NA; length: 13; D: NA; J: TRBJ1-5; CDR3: CASNPGGNQPQHF; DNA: TGTGCCAGCAACCCAGGGGGCAATCAGCCCCAGCATTTT
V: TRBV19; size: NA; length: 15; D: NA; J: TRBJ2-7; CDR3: CASSISSGQPYEQYF; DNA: TGTGCCAGTAGTATAAGTTCCGGACAGCCCTACGAGCAGTACTTC
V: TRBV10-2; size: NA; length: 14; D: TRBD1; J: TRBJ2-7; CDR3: CASGVGTELYEQYF; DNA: TGCGCCAGTGGGGTTGGGACAGAACTCTACGAGCAGTACTTC